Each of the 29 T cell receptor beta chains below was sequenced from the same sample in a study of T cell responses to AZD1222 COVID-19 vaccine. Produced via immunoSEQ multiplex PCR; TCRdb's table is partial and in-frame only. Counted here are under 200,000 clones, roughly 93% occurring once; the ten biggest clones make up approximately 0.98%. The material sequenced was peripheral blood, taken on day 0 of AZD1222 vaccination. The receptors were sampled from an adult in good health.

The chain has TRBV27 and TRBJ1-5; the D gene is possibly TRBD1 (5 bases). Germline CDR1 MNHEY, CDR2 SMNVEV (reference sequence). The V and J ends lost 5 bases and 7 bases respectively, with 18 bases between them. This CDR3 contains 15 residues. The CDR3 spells CASSPRWQGGQPQHF. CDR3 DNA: TGTGCCAGCAGTCCCCGGTGGCAGGGAGGCCAGCCCCAGCATTTT.

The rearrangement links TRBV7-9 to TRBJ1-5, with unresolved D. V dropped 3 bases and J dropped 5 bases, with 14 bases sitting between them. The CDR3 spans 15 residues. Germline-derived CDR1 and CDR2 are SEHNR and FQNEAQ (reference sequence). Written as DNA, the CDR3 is TGTGCCAGCAGCTTTGGGGTCGGGCAGGATCAGCCCCAGCATTTT. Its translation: CASSFGVGQDQPQHF.

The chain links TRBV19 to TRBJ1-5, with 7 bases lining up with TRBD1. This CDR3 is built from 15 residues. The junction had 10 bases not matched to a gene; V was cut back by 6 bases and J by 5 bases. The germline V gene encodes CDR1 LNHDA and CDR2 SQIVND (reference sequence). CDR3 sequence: CASSATGTVDQPQHF. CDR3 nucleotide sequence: TGTGCCAGTAGCGCTACCGGGACAGTGGATCAGCCCCAGCATTTT.

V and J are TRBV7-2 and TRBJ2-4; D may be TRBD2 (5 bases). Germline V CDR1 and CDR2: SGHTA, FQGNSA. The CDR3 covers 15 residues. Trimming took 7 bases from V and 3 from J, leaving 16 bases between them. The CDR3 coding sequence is TGTGCCAGCACCACTAGGTTGGGCGGCAAAAACATTCAGTACTTC. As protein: CASTTRLGGKNIQYF.

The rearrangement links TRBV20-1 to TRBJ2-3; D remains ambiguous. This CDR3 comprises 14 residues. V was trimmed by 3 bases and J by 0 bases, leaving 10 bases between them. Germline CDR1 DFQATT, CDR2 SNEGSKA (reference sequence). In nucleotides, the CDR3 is TGCAGTGCTAGTCCAAGTGGGAGCACAGATACGCAGTATTTT. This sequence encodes CSASPSGSTDTQYF.

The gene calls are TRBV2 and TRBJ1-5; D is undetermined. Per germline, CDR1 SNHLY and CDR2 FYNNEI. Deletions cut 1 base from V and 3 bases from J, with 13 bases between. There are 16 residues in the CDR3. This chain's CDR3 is CASSEGGRRANQPQHF. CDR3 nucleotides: TGTGCCAGCAGTGAAGGAGGACGAAGGGCCAATCAGCCCCAGCATTTT.

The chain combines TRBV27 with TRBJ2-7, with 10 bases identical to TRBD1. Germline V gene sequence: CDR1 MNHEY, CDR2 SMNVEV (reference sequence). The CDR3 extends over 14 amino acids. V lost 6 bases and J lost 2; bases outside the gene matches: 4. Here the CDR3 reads CASRWTGGAYEQYF. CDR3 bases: TGTGCCAGCAGATGGACAGGGGGTGCCTACGAGCAGTACTTC.

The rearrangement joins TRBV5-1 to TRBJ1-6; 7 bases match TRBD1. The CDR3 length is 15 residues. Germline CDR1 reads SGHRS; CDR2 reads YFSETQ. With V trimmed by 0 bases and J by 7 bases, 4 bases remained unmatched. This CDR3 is CASSLATGRNSPLHF. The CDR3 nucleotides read TGCGCCAGCAGCTTGGCGACAGGGAGGAATTCACCCCTCCACTTT. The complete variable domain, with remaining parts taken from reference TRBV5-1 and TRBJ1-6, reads KAGVTQTPRYLIKTRGQQVTLSCSPISGHRSVSWYQQTPGQGLQFLFEYFSETQRNKGNFPGRFSGRQFSNSRSEMNVSTLELGDSALYLCASSLATGRNSPLHFGNGTRLTVT.

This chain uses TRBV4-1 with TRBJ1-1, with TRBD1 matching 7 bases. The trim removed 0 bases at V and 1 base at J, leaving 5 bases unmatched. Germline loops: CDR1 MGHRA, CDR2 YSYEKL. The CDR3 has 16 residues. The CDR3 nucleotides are TGCGCCAGCAGCCAAGATCTGGGACAGAGGAACACTGAAGCTTTCTTT. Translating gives CASSQDLGQRNTEAFF.

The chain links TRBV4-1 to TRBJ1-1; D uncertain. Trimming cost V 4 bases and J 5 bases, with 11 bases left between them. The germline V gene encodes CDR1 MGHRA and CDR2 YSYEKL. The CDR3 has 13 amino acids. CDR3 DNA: TGCGCCAGCAGCCTCAAGGGTCTGACTGAAGCTTTCTTT. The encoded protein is CASSLKGLTEAFF.

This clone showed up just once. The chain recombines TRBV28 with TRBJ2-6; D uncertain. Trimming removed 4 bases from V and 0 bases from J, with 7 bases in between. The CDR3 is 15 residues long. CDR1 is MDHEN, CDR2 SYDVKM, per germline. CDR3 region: CASSWQSSGANVLTF. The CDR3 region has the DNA TGTGCCAGCAGTTGGCAGAGCTCTGGGGCCAACGTCCTGACTTTC.

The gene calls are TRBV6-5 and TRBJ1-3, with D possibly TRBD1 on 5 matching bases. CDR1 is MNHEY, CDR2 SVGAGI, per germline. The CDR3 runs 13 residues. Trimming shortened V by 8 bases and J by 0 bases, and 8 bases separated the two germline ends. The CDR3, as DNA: TGTGCCAGCCGGAGGGGCTCTGGAAACACCATATATTTT. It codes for CASRRGSGNTIYF.

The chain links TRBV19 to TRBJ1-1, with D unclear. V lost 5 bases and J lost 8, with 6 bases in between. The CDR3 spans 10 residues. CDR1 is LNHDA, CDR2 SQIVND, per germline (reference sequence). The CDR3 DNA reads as TGTGCCAGTAGTGACCGCGAAGCTTTCTTT. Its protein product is CASSDREAFF.

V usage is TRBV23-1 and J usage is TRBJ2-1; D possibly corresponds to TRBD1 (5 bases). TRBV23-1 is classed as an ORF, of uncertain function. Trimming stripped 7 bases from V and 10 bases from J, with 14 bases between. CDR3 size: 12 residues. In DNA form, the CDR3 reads TGCGCCAGCAATTGTAAGGGGAACGAGCAGTTCTTC. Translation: CASNCKGNEQFF.

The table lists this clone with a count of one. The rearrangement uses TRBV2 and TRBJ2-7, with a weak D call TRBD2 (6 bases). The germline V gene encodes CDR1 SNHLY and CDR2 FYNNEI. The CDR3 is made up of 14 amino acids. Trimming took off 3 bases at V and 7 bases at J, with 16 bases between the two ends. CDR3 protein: CASSDGLAAMEQYF. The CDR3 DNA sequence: TGTGCCAGCAGTGATGGGTTAGCGGCGATGGAGCAGTACTTC.

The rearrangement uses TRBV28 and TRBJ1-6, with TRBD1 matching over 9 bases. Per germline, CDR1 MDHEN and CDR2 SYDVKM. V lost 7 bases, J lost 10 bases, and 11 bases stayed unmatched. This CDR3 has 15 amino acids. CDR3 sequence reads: CASTRGTGNSSPLHF. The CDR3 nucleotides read TGTGCCAGCACCCGGGGGACAGGGAATTCCTCACCCCTCCACTTT.

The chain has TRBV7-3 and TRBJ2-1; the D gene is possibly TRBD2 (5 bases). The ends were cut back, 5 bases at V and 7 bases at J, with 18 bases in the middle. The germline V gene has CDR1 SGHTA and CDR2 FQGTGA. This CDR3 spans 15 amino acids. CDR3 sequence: CASSPGGEFRNEQFF. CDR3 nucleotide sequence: TGTGCCAGCAGCCCAGGTGGGGAGTTTAGGAATGAGCAGTTCTTC.

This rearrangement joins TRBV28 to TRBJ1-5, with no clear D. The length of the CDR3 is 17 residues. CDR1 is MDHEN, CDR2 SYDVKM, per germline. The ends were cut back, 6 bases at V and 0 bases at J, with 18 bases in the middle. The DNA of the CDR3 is TGTGCCAGCAGGATGAGGGCCACTTCTTATAGCAATCAGCCCCAGCATTTT. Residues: CASRMRATSYSNQPQHF.

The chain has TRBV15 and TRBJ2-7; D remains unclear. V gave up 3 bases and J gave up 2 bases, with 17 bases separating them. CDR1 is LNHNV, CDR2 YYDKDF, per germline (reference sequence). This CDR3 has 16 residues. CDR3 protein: CATSSPTLATTYEQYF. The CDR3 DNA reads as TGTGCCACCAGCAGCCCAACTTTAGCCACCACCTACGAGCAGTACTTC. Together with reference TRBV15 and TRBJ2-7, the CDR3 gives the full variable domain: DAMVIQNPRYQVTQFGKPVTLSCSQTLNHNVMYWYQQKSSQAPKLLFHYYDKDFNNEADTPDNFQSRRPNTSFCFLDIRSPGLGDTAMYLCATSSPTLATTYEQYFGPGTRLTVT.

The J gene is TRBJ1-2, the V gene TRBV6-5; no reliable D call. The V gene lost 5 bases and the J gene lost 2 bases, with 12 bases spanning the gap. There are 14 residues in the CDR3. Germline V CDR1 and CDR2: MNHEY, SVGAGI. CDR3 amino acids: CASSPQWSNYGYTF. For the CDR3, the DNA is TGTGCCAGCAGTCCCCAATGGTCCAACTATGGCTACACCTTC.

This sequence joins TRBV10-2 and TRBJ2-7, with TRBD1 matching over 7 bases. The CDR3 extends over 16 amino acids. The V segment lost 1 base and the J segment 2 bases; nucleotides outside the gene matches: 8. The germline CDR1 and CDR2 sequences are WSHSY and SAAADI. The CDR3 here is CASSEFGTASTYEQYF. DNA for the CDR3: TGCGCCAGCAGTGAGTTCGGGACAGCCTCGACCTACGAGCAGTACTTC.

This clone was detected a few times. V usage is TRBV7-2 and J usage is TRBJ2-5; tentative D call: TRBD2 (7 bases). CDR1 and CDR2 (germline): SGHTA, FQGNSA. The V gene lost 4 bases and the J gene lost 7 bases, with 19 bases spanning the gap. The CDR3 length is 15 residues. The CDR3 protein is CASSSASRGAGTQYF. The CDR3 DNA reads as TGTGCCAGCAGCTCAGCTAGCCGGGGGGCCGGGACCCAGTACTTC.

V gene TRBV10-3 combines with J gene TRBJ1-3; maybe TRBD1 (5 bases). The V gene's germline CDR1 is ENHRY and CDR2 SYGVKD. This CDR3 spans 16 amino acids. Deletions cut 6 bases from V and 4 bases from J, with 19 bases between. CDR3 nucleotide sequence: TGTGCCATCAGCACCGGACGCGGGGGGTCAGGAAACACCATATATTTT. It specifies CAISTGRGGSGNTIYF.

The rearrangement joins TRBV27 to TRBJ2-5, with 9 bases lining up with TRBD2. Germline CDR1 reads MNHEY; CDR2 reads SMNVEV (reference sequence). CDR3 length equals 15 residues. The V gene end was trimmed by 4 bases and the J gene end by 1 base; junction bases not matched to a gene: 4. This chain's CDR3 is CASSWSTSGQETQYF. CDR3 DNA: TGTGCCAGCAGTTGGTCGACTAGCGGCCAAGAGACCCAGTACTTC.

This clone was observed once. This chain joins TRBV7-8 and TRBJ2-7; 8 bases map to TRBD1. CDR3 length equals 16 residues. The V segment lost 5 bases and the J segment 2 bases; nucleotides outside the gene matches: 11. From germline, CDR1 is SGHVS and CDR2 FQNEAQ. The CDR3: CASSRGQGQSPYEQYF. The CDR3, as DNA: TGTGCCAGCAGCAGAGGACAGGGTCAGTCCCCCTACGAGCAGTACTTC.

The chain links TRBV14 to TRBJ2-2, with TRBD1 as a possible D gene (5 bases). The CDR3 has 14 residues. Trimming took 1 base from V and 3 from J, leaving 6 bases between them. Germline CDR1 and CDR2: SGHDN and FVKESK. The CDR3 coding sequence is TGTGCCAGCAGCCAAGGACAGTACACCGGGGAGCTGTTTTTT. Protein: CASSQGQYTGELFF.

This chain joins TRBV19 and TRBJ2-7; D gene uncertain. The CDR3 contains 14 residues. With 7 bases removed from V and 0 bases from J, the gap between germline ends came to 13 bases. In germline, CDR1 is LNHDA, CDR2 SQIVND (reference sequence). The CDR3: CASKTDRYSYEQYF. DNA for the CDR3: TGTGCCAGTAAGACGGACCGGTACTCCTACGAGCAGTACTTC.

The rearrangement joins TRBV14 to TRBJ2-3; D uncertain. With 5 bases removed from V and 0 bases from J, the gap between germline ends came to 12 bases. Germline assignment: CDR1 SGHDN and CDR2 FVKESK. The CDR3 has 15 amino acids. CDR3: CASSAAHTSTDTQYF. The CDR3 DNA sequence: TGTGCCAGCAGCGCAGCCCACACTAGCACAGATACGCAGTATTTT. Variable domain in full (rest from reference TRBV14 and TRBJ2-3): EAGVTQFPSHSVIEKGQTVTLRCDPISGHDNLYWYRRVMGKEIKFLLHFVKESKQDESGMPNNRFLAERTGGTYSTLKVQPAELEDSGVYFCASSAAHTSTDTQYFGPGTRLTVL.

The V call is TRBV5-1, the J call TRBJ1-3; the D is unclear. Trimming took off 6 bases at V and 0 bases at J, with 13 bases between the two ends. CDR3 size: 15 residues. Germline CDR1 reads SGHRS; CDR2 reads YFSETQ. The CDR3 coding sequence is TGCGCCAGCACCCTGGGCGGCAGCTCTGGAAACACCATATATTTT. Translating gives CASTLGGSSGNTIYF.